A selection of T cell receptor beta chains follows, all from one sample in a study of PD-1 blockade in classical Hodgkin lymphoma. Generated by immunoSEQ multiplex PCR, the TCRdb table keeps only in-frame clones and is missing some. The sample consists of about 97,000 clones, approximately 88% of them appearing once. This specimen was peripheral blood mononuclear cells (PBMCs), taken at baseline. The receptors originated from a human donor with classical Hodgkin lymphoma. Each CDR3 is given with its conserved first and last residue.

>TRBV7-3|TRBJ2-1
CASSPMGLAGEQFF
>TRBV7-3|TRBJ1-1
CASSPGPGTEAFF
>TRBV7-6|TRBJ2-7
CASSPRLGPSYEQYF
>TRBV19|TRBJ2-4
CASSMSQGPRDIQYF
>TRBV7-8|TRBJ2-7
CASSYPYRASGSYEQYF
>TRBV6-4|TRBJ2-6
CASSQGSSGANVLTF
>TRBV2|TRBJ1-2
CASRWGRGNGYTF
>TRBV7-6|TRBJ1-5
CASGDQPQHF
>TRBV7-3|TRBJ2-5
CASSLAGAPRETQYF
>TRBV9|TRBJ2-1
CASSVGSGVYNEQFF
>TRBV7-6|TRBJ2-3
CASSLSPAADTQYF
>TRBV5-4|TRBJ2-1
CASSFSPGTSYNEQFF
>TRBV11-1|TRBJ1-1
CASSLSPDRRNTEAFF
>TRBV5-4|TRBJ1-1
CASSFGFSGEAFF
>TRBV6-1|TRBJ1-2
CASKPGGPGGYTF
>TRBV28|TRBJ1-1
CASRAPGTLREAFF
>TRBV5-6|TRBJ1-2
CASSLGSSGYTF
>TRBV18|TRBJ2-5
CASSPPNRDGETQYF
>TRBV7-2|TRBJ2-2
CASSLEAGGIGGELFF
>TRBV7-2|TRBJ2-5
CASSFSVRETQYF
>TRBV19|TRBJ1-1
CASSISLDVGTEAFF
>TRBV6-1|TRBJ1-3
CASSEGAMGGHGNTIYF
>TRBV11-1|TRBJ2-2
CASSLVENGELFF
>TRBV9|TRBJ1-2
CASSGERIRDRGFWGYTF
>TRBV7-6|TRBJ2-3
CASSPRPSTDTQYF
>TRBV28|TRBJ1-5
CASSSQVDSNQPQHF
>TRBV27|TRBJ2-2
CASTTWGRNTGELFF
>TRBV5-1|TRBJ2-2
CASSLYGMTNTGELFF
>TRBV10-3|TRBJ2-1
CAISVLAGAADEQFF
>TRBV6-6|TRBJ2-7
CASKDTGRNNEQYF
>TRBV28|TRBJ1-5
CASSSSGVQPQHF
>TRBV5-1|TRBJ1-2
CASSLGGTSNYGYTF
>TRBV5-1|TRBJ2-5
CASSGGTAHETQYF
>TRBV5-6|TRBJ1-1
CASSLVRYETEAFF
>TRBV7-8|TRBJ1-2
CASSEQGPDGYTF
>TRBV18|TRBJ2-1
CASNEGDPALYEQFF
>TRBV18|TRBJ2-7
CASSPVSGVSYEQYF
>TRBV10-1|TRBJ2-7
CASSDSGSGPDYEQYF
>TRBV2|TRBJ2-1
CASSPGQGPYNEQFF
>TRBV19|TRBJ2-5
CASSAGTSMSRGTQYF
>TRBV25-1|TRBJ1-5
CASSAVFRTVISNQPQHF
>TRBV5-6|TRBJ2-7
CASTNPGRPNEQYF
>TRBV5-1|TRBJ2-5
CASSLMSGTSETQYF
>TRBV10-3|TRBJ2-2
CAISPTQGGAGELFF
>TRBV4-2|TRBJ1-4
CASSQDGRGGEKLFF
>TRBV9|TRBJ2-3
CASSVARSTDTQYF
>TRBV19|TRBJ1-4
CASSIRGGTNEKLFF
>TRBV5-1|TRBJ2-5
CASSFSRETQYF
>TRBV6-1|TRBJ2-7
CASSDGSGIIYEQYF
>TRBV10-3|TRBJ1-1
CAISDGRGTEAFF